Shown below are 2 T cell receptor beta chains from a single sample sequenced in a study of T cell responses to AZD1222 COVID-19 vaccine (dated by TCRdb to the early 2020s). The sample's time point label, in plain terms: baseline before first vaccination. Library creation used the immunoSEQ multiplex PCR assay. Not all clones reach the TCRdb copy of this immuneACCESS table, which keeps in-frame sequences only. Checked studies attribute under half of the gap to unresolved V genes and leave the rest unexplained. The sample data list roughly 180,000 clones, and approximately 90% of these were observed just once. About 2.8% of the sample is in the top ten clones. The sequenced sample was peripheral blood, obtained on day 0 of AZD1222 vaccination. These receptors all stem from an adult in good health.

V and J are TRBV11-2 and TRBJ2-5; D is unclear. The germline gives CDR1 SGHAT, CDR2 FQNNGV. Trimming removed 5 bases at V and 6 bases at J, with 7 bases between. This CDR3 spans 11 amino acids. This CDR3 is CASSDRKTQYF. CDR3 in DNA: TGTGCCAGCAGCGACCGGAAGACCCAGTACTTC.

The chain links TRBV5-4 to TRBJ1-6; D may be TRBD1 (5 bases). The CDR3 runs to 16 residues. CDR1 is SGHNT, CDR2 YYREEE, per germline (reference sequence). V shed 4 bases and J shed 0 bases, with 11 bases lying between them. The CDR3 sequence: CASSDDRSSYNSPLHF. CDR3 DNA: TGTGCCAGCAGCGATGACAGAAGCTCCTATAATTCACCCCTCCACTTT.